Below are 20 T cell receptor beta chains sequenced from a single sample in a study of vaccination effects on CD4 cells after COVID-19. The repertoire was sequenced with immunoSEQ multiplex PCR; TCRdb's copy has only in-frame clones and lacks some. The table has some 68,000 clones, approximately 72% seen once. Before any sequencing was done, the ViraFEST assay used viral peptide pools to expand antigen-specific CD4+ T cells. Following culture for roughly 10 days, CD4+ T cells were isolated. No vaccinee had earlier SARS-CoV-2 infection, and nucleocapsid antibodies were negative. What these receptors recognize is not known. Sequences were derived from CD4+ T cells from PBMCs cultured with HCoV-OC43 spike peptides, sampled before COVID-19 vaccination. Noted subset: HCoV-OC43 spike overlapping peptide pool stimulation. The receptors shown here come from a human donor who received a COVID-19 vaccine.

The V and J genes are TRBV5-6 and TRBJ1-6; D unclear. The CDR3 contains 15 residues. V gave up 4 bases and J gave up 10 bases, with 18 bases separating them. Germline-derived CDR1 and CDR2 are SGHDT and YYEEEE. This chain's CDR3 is CASSLGDLLTSPLHF. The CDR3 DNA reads TGTGCCAGCAGCCTAGGAGATCTCTTAACATCACCCCTCCACTTT. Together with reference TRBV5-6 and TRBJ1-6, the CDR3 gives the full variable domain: DAGVTQSPTHLIKTRGQQVTLRCSPKSGHDTVSWYQQALGQGPQFIFQYYEEEERQRGNFPDRFSGHQFPNYSSELNVNALLLGDSALYLCASSLGDLLTSPLHFGNGTRLTVT.

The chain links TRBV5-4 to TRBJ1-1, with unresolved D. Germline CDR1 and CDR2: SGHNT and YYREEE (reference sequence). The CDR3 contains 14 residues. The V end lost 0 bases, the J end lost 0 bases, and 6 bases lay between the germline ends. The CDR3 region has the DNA TGTGCCAGCAGCTTGGGGCGGGTGAACACTGAAGCTTTCTTT. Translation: CASSLGRVNTEAFF.

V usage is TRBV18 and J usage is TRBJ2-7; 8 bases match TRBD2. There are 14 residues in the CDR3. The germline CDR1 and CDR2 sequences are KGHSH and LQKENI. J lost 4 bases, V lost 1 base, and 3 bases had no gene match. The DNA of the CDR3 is TGTGCCAGCTCACCACAGGGGACTAGTTACGAGCAGTACGTC. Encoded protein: CASSPQGTSYEQYV.

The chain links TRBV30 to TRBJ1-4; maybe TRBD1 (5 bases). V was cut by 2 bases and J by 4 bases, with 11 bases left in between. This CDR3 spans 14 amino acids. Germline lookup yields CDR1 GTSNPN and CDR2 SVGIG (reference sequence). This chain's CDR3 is CAWSSGGRNEKLFF. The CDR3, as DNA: TGTGCCTGGAGTTCGGGGGGACGTAATGAAAAACTGTTTTTT.

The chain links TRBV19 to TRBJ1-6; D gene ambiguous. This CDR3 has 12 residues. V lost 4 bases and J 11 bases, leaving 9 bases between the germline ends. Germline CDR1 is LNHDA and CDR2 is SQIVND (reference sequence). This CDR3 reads CASSTRGAPLHF. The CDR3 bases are TGTGCCAGTAGTACCCGCGGGGCACCCCTCCACTTT.

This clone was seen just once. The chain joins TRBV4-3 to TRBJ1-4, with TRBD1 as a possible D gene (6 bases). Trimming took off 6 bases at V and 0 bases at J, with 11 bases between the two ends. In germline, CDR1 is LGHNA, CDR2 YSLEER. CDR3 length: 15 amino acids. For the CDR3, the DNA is TGCGCCAGCAGTATTTGGACAGCAACTAATGAAAAACTGTTTTTT. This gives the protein CASSIWTATNEKLFF.

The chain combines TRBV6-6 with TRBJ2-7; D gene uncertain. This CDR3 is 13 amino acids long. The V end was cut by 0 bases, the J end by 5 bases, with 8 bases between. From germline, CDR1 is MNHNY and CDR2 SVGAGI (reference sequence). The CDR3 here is CASSYSEGHEQYV. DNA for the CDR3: TGTGCCAGCAGTTACTCGGAAGGGCACGAGCAGTACGTC.

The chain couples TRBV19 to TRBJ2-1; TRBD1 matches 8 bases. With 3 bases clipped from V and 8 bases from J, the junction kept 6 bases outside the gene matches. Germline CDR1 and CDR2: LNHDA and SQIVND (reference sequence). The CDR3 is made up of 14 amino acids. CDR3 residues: CASSMEQGAYEQFF. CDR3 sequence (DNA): TGTGCCAGTAGTATGGAGCAGGGGGCCTATGAGCAGTTCTTC.

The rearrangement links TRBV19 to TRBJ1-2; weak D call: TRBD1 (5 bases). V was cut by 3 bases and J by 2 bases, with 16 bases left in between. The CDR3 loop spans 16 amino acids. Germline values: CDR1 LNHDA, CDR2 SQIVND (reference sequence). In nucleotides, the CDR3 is TGTGCCAGTAGTATTCAACAGGCATACTTAAACTATGGCTACACCTTC. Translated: CASSIQQAYLNYGYTF.

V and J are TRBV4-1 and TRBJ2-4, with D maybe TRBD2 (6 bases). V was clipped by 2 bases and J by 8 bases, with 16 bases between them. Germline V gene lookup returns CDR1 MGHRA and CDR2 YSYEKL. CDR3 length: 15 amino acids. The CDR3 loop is CASSQRPVSGDIQYF. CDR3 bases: TGCGCCAGCAGCCAACGGCCCGTTAGCGGCGACATTCAGTACTTC.

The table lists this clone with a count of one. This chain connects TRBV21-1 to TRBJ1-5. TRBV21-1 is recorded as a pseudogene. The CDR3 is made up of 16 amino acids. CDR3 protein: CASSNGGPYSNQPQHF. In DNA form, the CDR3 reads TGTGCCAGCAGCAATGGAGGGCCCTATAGCAATCAGCCCCAGCATTTT.

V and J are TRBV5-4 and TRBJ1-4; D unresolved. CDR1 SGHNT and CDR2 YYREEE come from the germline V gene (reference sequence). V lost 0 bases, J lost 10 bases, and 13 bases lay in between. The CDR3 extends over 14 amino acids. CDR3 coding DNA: TGTGCCAGCAGCTTGGACGGCGAACCCGGAAAACTGTTTTTT. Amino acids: CASSLDGEPGKLFF.

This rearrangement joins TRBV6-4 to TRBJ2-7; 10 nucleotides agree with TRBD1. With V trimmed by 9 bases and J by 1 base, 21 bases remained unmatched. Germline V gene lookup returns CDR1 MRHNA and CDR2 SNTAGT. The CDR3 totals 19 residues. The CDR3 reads CARGRPRDRGVQGSYEQYV. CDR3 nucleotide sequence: TGTGCCAGAGGGAGGCCGAGGGACAGGGGTGTACAAGGGTCCTACGAGCAGTACGTC.

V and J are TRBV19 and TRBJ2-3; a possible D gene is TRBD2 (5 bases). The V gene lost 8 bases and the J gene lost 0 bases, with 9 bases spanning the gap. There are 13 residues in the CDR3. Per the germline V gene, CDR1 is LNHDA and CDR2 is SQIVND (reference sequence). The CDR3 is CASRGPSTDTQYF. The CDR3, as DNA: TGTGCCAGTCGCGGGCCTAGCACAGATACGCAGTATTTT.

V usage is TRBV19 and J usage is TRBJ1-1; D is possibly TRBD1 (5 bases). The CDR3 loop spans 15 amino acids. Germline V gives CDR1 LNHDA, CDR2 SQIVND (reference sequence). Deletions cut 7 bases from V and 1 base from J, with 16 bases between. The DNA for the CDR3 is TGTGCCAGTAATTACGACGGTAGGGGGAACACTGAAGCTTTCTTT. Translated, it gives CASNYDGRGNTEAFF. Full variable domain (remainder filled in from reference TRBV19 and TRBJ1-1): DGGITQSPKYLFRKEGQNVTLSCEQNLNHDAMYWYRQDPGQGLRLIYYSQIVNDFQKGDIAEGYSVSREKKESFPLTVTSAQKNPTAFYLCASNYDGRGNTEAFFGQGTRLTVV.

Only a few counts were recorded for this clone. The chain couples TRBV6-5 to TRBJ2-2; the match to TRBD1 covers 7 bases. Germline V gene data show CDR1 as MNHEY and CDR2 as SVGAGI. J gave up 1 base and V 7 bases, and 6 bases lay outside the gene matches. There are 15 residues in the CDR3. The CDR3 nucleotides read TGTGCCAGCAACCGGGACAGAGAGAACACCGGGGAGCTGTTTTTT. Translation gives CASNRDRENTGELFF.

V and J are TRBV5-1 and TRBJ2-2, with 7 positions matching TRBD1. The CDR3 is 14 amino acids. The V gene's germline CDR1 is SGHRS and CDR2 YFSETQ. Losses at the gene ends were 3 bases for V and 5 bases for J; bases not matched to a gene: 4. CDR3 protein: CASSSGQSTGELFF. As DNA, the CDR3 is TGCGCCAGCAGCTCGGGACAGTCAACCGGGGAGCTGTTTTTT.

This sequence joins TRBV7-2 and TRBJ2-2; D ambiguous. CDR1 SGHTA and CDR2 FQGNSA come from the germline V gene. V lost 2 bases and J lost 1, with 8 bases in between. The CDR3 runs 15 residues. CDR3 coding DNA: TGTGCCAGCAGCTTAATAAGGGTGAACACCGGGGAGCTGTTTTTT. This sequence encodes CASSLIRVNTGELFF.

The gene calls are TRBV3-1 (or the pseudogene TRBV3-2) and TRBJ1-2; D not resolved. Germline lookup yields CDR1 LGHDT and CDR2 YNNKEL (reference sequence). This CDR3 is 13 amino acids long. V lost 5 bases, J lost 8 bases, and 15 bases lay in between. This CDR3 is CASSSGPDGGYTF. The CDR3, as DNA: TGTGCCAGCAGCTCGGGCCCCGACGGGGGCTACACCTTC.

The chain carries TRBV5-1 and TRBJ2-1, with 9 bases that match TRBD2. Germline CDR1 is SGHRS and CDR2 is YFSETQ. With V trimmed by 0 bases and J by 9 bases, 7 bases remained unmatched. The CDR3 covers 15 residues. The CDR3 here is CASSLVSGGQVEQFF. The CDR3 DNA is TGCGCCAGCAGCTTGGTGAGCGGGGGGCAGGTTGAGCAGTTCTTC.